The 20 T cell receptor beta chains reported below all come from one sample, sequenced in a study of siplizumab effects on memory and regulatory T cells (dated by TCRdb to between 2018 and 2021). Library generation was performed with the immunoSEQ multiplex PCR assay. TCRdb retrieved this table from immuneACCESS and kept in-frame rearrangements only. Not all clones are present; in checked studies, unresolved V genes account for under half, and no reason is known for the remainder. The table for this sample lists 90,000 to 120,000 clones; approximately 92% of them were counted only once. The ten largest clones add up to around 2.6% of the sample. Material for sequencing was CD4+ T cells sorted from blood. Receptor source: a human donor in good health. Some clones in this sample may be carry-over from other donors' samples.

The chain has TRBV5-4 and TRBJ2-7; no reliable D call. Per the germline V gene, CDR1 is SGHNT and CDR2 is YYREEE (reference sequence). V lost 1 base to trimming and J lost 7 bases, with 12 bases between them. The CDR3 covers 13 residues. In DNA, the CDR3 is TGTGCCAGCAGCTTGAGCTACGCTGGAGAGCAGTACTTC. It translates to CASSLSYAGEQYF.

This clone was observed once. The gene calls are TRBV7-9 and TRBJ1-1; D not certain. Trimming cost V 3 bases and J 1 base, with 6 bases left between them. Germline lookup yields CDR1 SEHNR and CDR2 FQNEAQ (reference sequence). CDR3 length: 13 amino acids. The chain's CDR3 is CASSFEGNTEAFF. The DNA of the CDR3 is TGTGCCAGCAGCTTCGAGGGGAACACTGAAGCTTTCTTT.

This chain uses TRBV30 with TRBJ2-7; D is perhaps TRBD1 (6 bases). The length of the CDR3 is 11 residues. Trimming took 4 bases from V and 3 from J, leaving 7 bases between them. Per the germline V gene, CDR1 is GTSNPN and CDR2 is SVGIG (reference sequence). The CDR3 DNA reads TGTGCCTGGAAGGGGGTCTACGAGCAGTACTTC. Its translation: CAWKGVYEQYF.

The J gene is TRBJ1-4, the V gene TRBV5-1; 8 bases are shared with TRBD1. V was pared by 0 bases and J by 0 bases, with 13 bases of the junction left unmatched. CDR3 length: 20 residues. Germline loops: CDR1 SGHRS, CDR2 YFSETQ. The CDR3 sequence is CASSLGDRSMKFATNEKLFF. In DNA, the CDR3 is TGCGCCAGCAGCTTGGGGGACAGGTCGATGAAGTTTGCAACTAATGAAAAACTGTTTTTT.

The chain employs TRBV27 and TRBJ1-6; perhaps TRBD1 as D (5 bases). Per the germline V gene, CDR1 is MNHEY and CDR2 is SMNVEV (reference sequence). CDR3 length: 12 amino acids. V was pared by 3 bases and J by 12 bases, with 9 bases between. In DNA, the CDR3 is TGTGCCAGCAGTTTTGTTAGGGGACCCCTCCACTTT. Translating it yields CASSFVRGPLHF.

This clone has a single count. The chain carries TRBV29-1 and TRBJ2-1; tentatively, D is TRBD1 (6 bases). V was cut by 2 bases and J by 4 bases, with 15 bases left in between. CDR3 size: 15 residues. The germline V gene encodes CDR1 SQVTM and CDR2 ANQGSEA. The CDR3 region has the DNA TGCAGCGTTGAAAGGGACATCCGCTCGTACAATGAGCAGTTCTTC. Encoded protein: CSVERDIRSYNEQFF.

The V call is TRBV5-1, the J call TRBJ1-5; no reliable D call. The CDR3 extends over 14 amino acids. V lost 0 bases to trimming and J lost 3 bases, with 7 bases between them. Germline V CDR1 and CDR2: SGHRS, YFSETQ. The CDR3, as DNA: TGCGCCAGCAGCTTGGACGGATCCAATCAGCCCCAGCATTTT. It specifies CASSLDGSNQPQHF. Supplemented by reference TRBV5-1 and TRBJ1-5, the full variable domain reads KAGVTQTPRYLIKTRGQQVTLSCSPISGHRSVSWYQQTPGQGLQFLFEYFSETQRNKGNFPGRFSGRQFSNSRSEMNVSTLELGDSALYLCASSLDGSNQPQHFGDGTRLSIL.

V gene TRBV19 combines with J gene TRBJ1-4; 8 positions match TRBD1. V shed 3 bases, J shed 7 bases, and the junction held 10 bases outside the gene matches. CDR1 and CDR2 (germline): LNHDA, SQIVND (reference sequence). This CDR3 is 16 amino acids long. CDR3 nucleotide sequence: TGTGCCAGTAGTATGAGCGCAGGGGGCGTTGGTGAAAAACTGTTTTTT. The encoded protein is CASSMSAGGVGEKLFF.

The chain links TRBV5-6 to TRBJ2-2; perhaps TRBD2 as D (5 bases). Looked up from germline, CDR1 is SGHDT and CDR2 is YYEEEE. This CDR3 has 15 residues. V lost 2 bases and J 1 base, leaving 9 bases between the germline ends. CDR3 amino acids: CASSLIALNTGELFF. The CDR3 coding sequence is TGTGCCAGCAGCTTAATAGCGTTGAACACCGGGGAGCTGTTTTTT. Filled out from reference TRBV5-6 and TRBJ2-2, the complete variable domain reads DAGVTQSPTHLIKTRGQQVTLRCSPKSGHDTVSWYQQALGQGPQFIFQYYEEEERQRGNFPDRFSGHQFPNYSSELNVNALLLGDSALYLCASSLIALNTGELFFGEGSRLTVL.

The chain combines TRBV28 with TRBJ2-3; no firm D call. Trimming removed 2 bases at V and 3 bases at J, with 6 bases between. This CDR3 spans 13 amino acids. CDR1 is MDHEN, CDR2 SYDVKM, per germline. CDR3 sequence reads: CASSLGLTDTQYF. For the CDR3, the DNA is TGTGCCAGCAGTTTAGGGTTGACAGATACGCAGTATTTT.

CDR3 nucleotide sequence: TGTGCCAGCAGCCGGGGACTAAACACCGGGGAGCTGTTTTTT. Its protein product is CASSRGLNTGELFF. J is TRBJ2-2 and V is TRBV14; the match to TRBD2 covers 7 bases. This CDR3 region has 14 residues. CDR1 SGHDN and CDR2 FVKESK come from the germline V gene. Trimming cost V 4 bases and J 2 bases; bases outside gene matches: 1.

The chain carries TRBV10-3 and TRBJ2-5, with TRBD1 as a possible D gene (5 bases). The V gene's germline CDR1 is ENHRY and CDR2 SYGVKD. V was shortened by 4 bases and J by 5 bases, with 17 bases between the two germline ends. This CDR3 spans 15 amino acids. The CDR3 bases are TGTGCCATCAGTGGTTCAAGGGGTCCTCAGGAGACCCAGTACTTC. As protein: CAISGSRGPQETQYF.

The V and J genes are TRBV12-5 and TRBJ1-1; 8 nucleotides line up with TRBD1. This CDR3 has 16 residues. Trimming at V came to 0 bases and at J to 5 bases, leaving 8 bases not matched to a gene. Germline CDR1 is LGHNT and CDR2 is FRNRAP. In nucleotides, the CDR3 is TGTGCTAGTGGTTTGGTACCCCCAGGGGGCAGAACTGAAGCTTTCTTT. Amino acids: CASGLVPPGGRTEAFF. Variable domain in full (rest from reference TRBV12-5 and TRBJ1-1): DARVTQTPRHKVTEMGQEVTMRCQPILGHNTVFWYRQTMMQGLELLAYFRNRAPLDDSGMPKDRFSAEMPDATLATLKIQPSEPRDSAVYFCASGLVPPGGRTEAFFGQGTRLTVV.

This chain joins TRBV19 and TRBJ2-3, with unresolved D. Germline V gene data show CDR1 as LNHDA and CDR2 as SQIVND (reference sequence). V dropped 6 bases and J dropped 4 bases, with 5 bases sitting between them. The CDR3 is 11 amino acids. The CDR3 sequence is CASSLSDTQYF. In nucleotides, the CDR3 is TGTGCCAGTAGCCTTTCAGATACGCAGTATTTT.

This rearrangement joins TRBV5-4 to TRBJ2-1; 8 nucleotides agree with TRBD2. The junction had 18 bases not matched to a gene; V was cut back by 4 bases and J by 9 bases. CDR3 length: 17 amino acids. CDR1 is SGHNT, CDR2 YYREEE, per germline (reference sequence). The CDR3 DNA reads TGTGCCAGCAGCCCTTCCCAGGGGACTAGAAACGGCGGTGAGCAGTTCTTC. This gives the protein CASSPSQGTRNGGEQFF. The complete variable domain, with remaining parts taken from reference TRBV5-4 and TRBJ2-1, reads ETGVTQSPTHLIKTRGQQVTLRCSSQSGHNTVSWYQQALGQGPQFIFQYYREEENGRGNFPPRFSGLQFPNYSSELNVNALELDDSALYLCASSPSQGTRNGGEQFFGPGTRLTVL.

The gene calls are TRBV7-9 and TRBJ2-7; D assignment may be TRBD1 or TRBD2 (5 bases each). Germline V gene data show CDR1 as SEHNR and CDR2 as FQNEAQ (reference sequence). This CDR3 is built from 14 residues. V was clipped by 5 bases and J by 7 bases, with 18 bases between them. The CDR3 DNA sequence: TGTGCCAGCAGCCCCGGGACCGCTGGAAGAGAGCAGTACTTC. It specifies CASSPGTAGREQYF. Full variable domain (missing parts from reference TRBV7-9 and TRBJ2-7): DTGVSQNPRHKITKRGQNVTFRCDPISEHNRLYWYRQTLGQGPEFLTYFQNEAQLEKSRLLSDRFSAERPKGSFSTLEIQRTEQGDSAMYLCASSPGTAGREQYFGPGTRLTVT.

The chain couples TRBV5-4 to TRBJ1-4; D remains unclear. V shed 0 bases and J shed 6 bases, with 9 bases lying between them. There are 14 residues in the CDR3. From germline, CDR1 is SGHNT and CDR2 YYREEE (reference sequence). CDR3 protein: CASSLAGKDEKLFF. The CDR3 DNA follows: TGTGCCAGCAGCTTGGCGGGGAAGGATGAAAAACTGTTTTTT.

The rearrangement links TRBV5-1 to TRBJ2-3; 8 positions match TRBD1. The germline CDR1 and CDR2 sequences are SGHRS and YFSETQ. The CDR3 spans 15 residues. V lost 1 base and J lost 5; bases outside the gene matches: 6. CDR3 loop: CASSLRQGAVDTQYF. In DNA, the CDR3 is TGCGCCAGCAGCTTGCGGCAGGGGGCAGTAGATACGCAGTATTTT.

The chain uses TRBV7-2 and TRBJ2-7, with 7 bases aligning to TRBD1. Germline-derived CDR1 and CDR2 are SGHTA and FQGNSA. This CDR3 has 16 residues. Germline trimming cut 5 bases from V and 0 bases from J; bases unmatched to any gene: 10. CDR3 residues: CASSNRQGFFSYEQYF. CDR3 nucleotide sequence: TGTGCCAGCAGCAACCGACAGGGATTCTTCTCCTACGAGCAGTACTTC.

The chain combines TRBV27 with TRBJ1-1, with D uncertain. V shed 10 bases and J shed 3 bases, with 9 bases lying between them. CDR1 and CDR2 (germline): MNHEY, SMNVEV (reference sequence). The CDR3 runs 11 residues. CDR3 nucleotides: TGTGCCACTTCAACATACACTGAAGCTTTCTTT. Its translation is CATSTYTEAFF.